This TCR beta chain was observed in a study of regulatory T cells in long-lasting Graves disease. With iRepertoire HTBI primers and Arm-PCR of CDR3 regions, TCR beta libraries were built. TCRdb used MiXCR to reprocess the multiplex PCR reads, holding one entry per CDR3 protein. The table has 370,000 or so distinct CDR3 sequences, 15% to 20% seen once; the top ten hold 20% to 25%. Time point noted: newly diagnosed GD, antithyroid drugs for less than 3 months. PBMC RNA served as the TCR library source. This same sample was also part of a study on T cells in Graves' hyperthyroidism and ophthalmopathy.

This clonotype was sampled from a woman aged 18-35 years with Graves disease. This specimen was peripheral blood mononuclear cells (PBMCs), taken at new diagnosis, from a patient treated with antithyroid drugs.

The CDR3 coding sequence is TGTGCCTGGAGTGATCTGGGACTTTTTTACGAGCAGTACTTC. Encoded protein: CAWSDLGLFYEQYF. The rearrangement joins TRBV30 to TRBJ2-7, with D possibly TRBD2 on 6 matching bases. The V gene's germline CDR1 is GTSNPN and CDR2 SVGIG (reference sequence). The CDR3 is made up of 14 amino acids. Trimming took off 1 base at V and 4 bases at J, with 14 bases between the two ends.